The 9 T cell receptor beta chains below were found in one sample sequenced in a study of radiotherapy plus CTLA-4 blockade in lung cancer. Here immunoSEQ multiplex PCR was the method, and the copy in TCRdb shows in-frame clones only, minus some. The table has 35,000 to 45,000 clones, over 60% seen once. The sample here was peripheral blood, taken from a patient treated with radiotherapy plus ipilimumab. The source is a human donor with non-small cell lung cancer whose response to radiotherapy plus ipilimumab could not be evaluated.

Only one count was recorded for this clone. V is TRBV5-6 and J is TRBJ2-7, with TRBD2 matching over 11 bases. CDR3 size: 18 residues. CDR1 and CDR2 (germline): SGHDT, YYEEEE. Losses at the gene ends were 3 bases for V and 1 base for J; bases not matched to a gene: 12. For the CDR3, the DNA is TGTGCCAGCAGCTACTTCCTAGCGGGAGGCCGCCAATCCTACGAGCAGTACTTC. This sequence encodes CASSYFLAGGRQSYEQYF.

The rearrangement joins TRBV2 to TRBJ2-5; 11 nucleotides match TRBD2. Germline V gene lookup returns CDR1 SNHLY and CDR2 FYNNEI. With 1 base clipped from V and 7 bases from J, the junction kept 8 bases outside the gene matches. The length of the CDR3 is 16 residues. The CDR3 sequence: CASSEVAGGPLATQYF. The CDR3 region has the DNA TGTGCCAGCAGTGAAGTAGCGGGGGGGCCGTTGGCGACCCAGTACTTC.

The chain uses TRBV11-1 and TRBJ2-7; the D gene is possibly TRBD2 (5 bases). Trimming cost V 5 bases and J 2 bases, with 10 bases left between them. This CDR3 has 13 residues. CDR1 is SGHAT, CDR2 FQDESV, per germline (reference sequence). The CDR3 DNA reads TGTGCCAGCAGCCCTAGCTCCCCCTACGAGCAGTACTTC. Translated: CASSPSSPYEQYF.

The chain links TRBV28 to TRBJ2-3; 8 bases are a match to TRBD2. The V gene's germline CDR1 is MDHEN and CDR2 SYDVKM. This CDR3 region has 13 residues. The V segment lost 11 bases and the J segment 4 bases; nucleotides outside the gene matches: 8. The CDR3 region has the DNA TGTGCCGACGGGGGGGGTAGATCAGATACGCAGTATTTT. It yields the protein CADGGGRSDTQYF.

The chain combines TRBV9 with TRBJ2-1; 14 nucleotides match TRBD2. V lost 7 bases to trimming and J lost 7 bases; unmatched junction nucleotides: 7. The germline V gene has CDR1 SGDLS and CDR2 YYNGEE. The CDR3 is 15 amino acids. CDR3 coding DNA: TGTGCCAGCGGCGCCCGACTAGCGGGGGGGAATGAGCAGTTCTTC. Encoded protein: CASGARLAGGNEQFF.

The chain has TRBV5-5 and TRBJ2-1; D uncertain. Germline CDR1 is SGHKS and CDR2 is YYEKEE (reference sequence). This CDR3 region has 15 residues. V dropped 0 bases and J dropped 9 bases, with 16 bases sitting between them. CDR3 nucleotide sequence: TGTGCCAGCAGCTTGGGCCCCTATATTATTAGTGAGCAGTTCTTC. Amino acids: CASSLGPYIISEQFF.

This clone was recorded only once. This chain links TRBV28 with TRBJ2-7, with TRBD1 matching 7 bases. After removal of 5 bases from V and 3 bases from J, the junction contained 7 bases not matched to a gene. Germline V gene sequence: CDR1 MDHEN, CDR2 SYDVKM. The CDR3 spans 14 residues. CDR3 region: CASSRTGINYEQYF. CDR3 DNA: TGTGCCAGCAGTAGGACAGGAATTAACTACGAGCAGTACTTC.

This sequence joins TRBV19 and TRBJ2-6; the D gene is possibly TRBD1 (6 bases). CDR3 length equals 15 residues. Per the germline V gene, CDR1 is LNHDA and CDR2 is SQIVND (reference sequence). The germline V and J ends were trimmed by 4 bases and 0 bases, with 7 bases remaining between them. The CDR3 reads CASSRGPSGANVLTF. The CDR3 DNA reads TGTGCCAGTAGTAGGGGGCCCTCTGGGGCCAACGTCCTGACTTTC.

V usage is TRBV4-3 and J usage is TRBJ2-2; the match to TRBD2 covers 14 bases. The germline V gene has CDR1 LGHNA and CDR2 YSLEER. This CDR3 spans 16 amino acids. The junction had 1 base not matched to a gene; V was cut back by 4 bases and J by 3 bases. CDR3 residues: CASSPGLAGDTGELFF. The CDR3 DNA follows: TGCGCCAGCAGCCCGGGACTAGCGGGGGACACCGGGGAGCTGTTTTTT.